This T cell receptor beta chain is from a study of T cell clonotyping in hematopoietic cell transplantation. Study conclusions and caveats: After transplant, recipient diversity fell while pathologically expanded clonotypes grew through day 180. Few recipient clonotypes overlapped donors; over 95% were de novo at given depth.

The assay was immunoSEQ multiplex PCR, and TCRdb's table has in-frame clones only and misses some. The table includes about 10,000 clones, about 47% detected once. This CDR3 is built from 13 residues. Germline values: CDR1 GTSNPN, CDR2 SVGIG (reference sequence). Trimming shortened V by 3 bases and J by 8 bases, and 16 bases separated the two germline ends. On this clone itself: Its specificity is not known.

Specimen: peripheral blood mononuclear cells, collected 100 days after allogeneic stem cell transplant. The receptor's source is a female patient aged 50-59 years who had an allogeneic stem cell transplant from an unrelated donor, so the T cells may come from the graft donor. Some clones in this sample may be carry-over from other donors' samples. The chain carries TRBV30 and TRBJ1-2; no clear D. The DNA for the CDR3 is TGTGCCTGGAGCATTGGGAGCGCTGGAGGCTACACCTTC. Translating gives CAWSIGSAGGYTF. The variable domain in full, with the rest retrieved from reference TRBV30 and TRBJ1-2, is SQTIHQWPATLVQPVGSPLSLECTVEGTSNPNLYWYRQAAGRGLQLLFYSVGIGQISSEVPQNLSASRPQDRQFILSSKKLLLSDSGFYLCAWSIGSAGGYTFGSGTRLTVV.